The present TCR beta chain was sequenced within a study of shared clonotypes between healthy human individuals. Study context: The study enrolled a couple of women and a few men aged 18 to 49.

Sorted-subset replicate PCRs used roughly 180 ng DNA, about 30,000 T cell genomes. Profiling relied on immunoSEQ multiplex PCR, and the TCRdb table lists in-frame clones only, not all of them. Here the sample spans about 1 million clones, under 80% being singletons. This CDR3 spans 17 amino acids. In germline, CDR1 is SGHNT, CDR2 YYREEE (reference sequence). Germline trimming cut 4 bases from V and 7 bases from J; bases unmatched to any gene: 15. The genes are TRBV5-4 and TRBJ2-2; 8 bases are shared with TRBD2. This TCR came from a man between 18 and 29 years old in good health. The sample was memory CD4+ T cells sorted from blood. As for subset: CD45RA-negative fraction. Written as DNA, the CDR3 is TGTGCCAGCAGCGCCGGGGGTAGCGGGGCCCTCGGCGGGGAGCTGTTTTTT. It codes for CASSAGGSGALGGELFF.